A single sample is the source of the 8 T cell receptor beta chains below, sequenced in a study of identical twins (dated by TCRdb to the mid-2010s). Receptors were amplified or captured by 5' RACE. The instrument given in TCRdb is Illumina HiSeq 2000. TCRdb redid the processing of the public reads, applying fastp at Q25 and MiXCR, and retained in-frame beta chains. All rows with the same CDR3 protein become a single entry with the most common DNA and genes. The sample table holds a few hundred thousand distinct CDR3 sequences, of which 20% to 25% were seen once. The ten largest clonotypes hold 2.9% of the sample. These data were also reused for a study on T cells expressing NK-cell markers.

Sequenced: CD4+ T cells sorted from blood. Source of these receptors: a woman between 18 and 29 years old in good health.

The chain couples TRBV5-1 to TRBJ1-4; possible D gene TRBD1, 5 bases. V lost 1 base and J lost 6, with 16 bases in between. The CDR3 contains 16 residues. The germline V gene has CDR1 SGHRS and CDR2 YFSETQ. CDR3 in amino acids: CASSLNSQGTHEKLFF. The CDR3 nucleotides read TGCGCCAGCAGCTTGAATTCGCAGGGTACCCATGAAAAACTGTTTTTT.

The CDR3 sequence is CSAPGPPRETQYF. In DNA form, the CDR3 reads TGCAGTGCCCCGGGGCCCCCGCGTGAGACCCAGTACTTC. The chain links TRBV20-1 to TRBJ2-5; D assignment may be TRBD1 or TRBD2 (5 bases each). Per the germline V gene, CDR1 is DFQATT and CDR2 is SNEGSKA (reference sequence). CDR3 size: 13 residues. V lost 6 bases to trimming and J lost 5 bases, with 16 bases between them.

This clonotype has just a few counts. The CDR3 nucleotides read TGTGCCAGTAGGGCCGGGGGGGGACGGGCGAACACTGAAGCTTTCTTT. Translated, it gives CASRAGGGRANTEAFF. The chain joins TRBV19 to TRBJ1-1; tentative D call: TRBD1 (5 bases). The CDR3 consists of 16 residues. The germline CDR1 and CDR2 sequences are LNHDA and SQIVND (reference sequence). Trimming removed 6 bases at V and 1 base at J, with 18 bases between.

The chain combines TRBV20-1 with TRBJ1-3, with TRBD1 as a possible D gene (5 bases). V was trimmed by 6 bases and J by 0 bases, leaving 21 bases between them. Germline CDR1 reads DFQATT; CDR2 reads SNEGSKA (reference sequence). The CDR3 sequence is 17 residues long. The CDR3 DNA sequence: TGCAGTGCCTTCTCCCCGGGGGGAGCGGGCTCTGGAAACACCATATATTTT. It specifies CSAFSPGGAGSGNTIYF.

This clonotype turned up a few times. The chain has TRBV25-1 and TRBJ1-2; 9 nucleotides align to TRBD1. The V gene's germline CDR1 is MGHDK and CDR2 SYGVNS. The CDR3 runs 12 residues. V was pared by 10 bases and J by 8 bases, with 8 bases of the junction left unmatched. As DNA, the CDR3 is TGTGCCACTAAACAGGGGGCTGGAGGCTACACCTTC. Translating it yields CATKQGAGGYTF.

V usage is TRBV12-3 or TRBV12-4 and J usage is TRBJ2-4; no clear D. V was clipped by 5 bases and J by 7 bases, with 15 bases between them. The CDR3 extends over 14 amino acids. This CDR3 is CASSELAGRNIQYF. The CDR3 region has the DNA TGTGCCAGCAGTGAACTCGCTGGCCGGAACATTCAGTACTTC.

In this sample, this clonotype turned up a few times. The chain combines TRBV12-3 or TRBV12-4 with TRBJ1-2; TRBD1 might be the D (5 bases). V lost 6 bases, J lost 4 bases, and 15 bases lay in between. The CDR3 covers 14 residues. The DNA of the CDR3 is TGTGCCAGCAGCCAACACGGGGGTAGCTATGGCTACACCTTC. This gives the protein CASSQHGGSYGYTF.

This clonotype occurred a few times. The chain couples TRBV11-1 to TRBJ2-2; D unresolved. The CDR3 covers 16 residues. Germline V CDR1 and CDR2: SGHAT, FQDESV (reference sequence). With 5 bases removed from V and 7 bases from J, the gap between germline ends came to 20 bases. CDR3 in amino acids: CASSPRSRKGHGELFF. The CDR3 nucleotides read TGTGCCAGCAGCCCAAGGAGTAGAAAGGGTCACGGGGAGCTGTTTTTT.